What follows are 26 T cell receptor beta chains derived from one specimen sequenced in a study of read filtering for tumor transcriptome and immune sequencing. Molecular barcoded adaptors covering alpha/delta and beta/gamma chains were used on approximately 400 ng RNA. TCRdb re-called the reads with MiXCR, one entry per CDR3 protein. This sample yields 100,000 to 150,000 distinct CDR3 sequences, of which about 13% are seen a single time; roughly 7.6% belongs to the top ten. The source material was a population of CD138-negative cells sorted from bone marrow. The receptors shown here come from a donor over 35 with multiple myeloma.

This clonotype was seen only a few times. CDR3 protein: CASSLGGQMNTEAFF. CDR3 coding DNA: TGTGCCAGCAGCCTGGGGGGACAGATGAACACTGAAGCTTTCTTT. The chain carries TRBV7-9 and TRBJ1-1; 7 nucleotides agree with TRBD1. Germline values: CDR1 SEHNR, CDR2 FQNEAQ (reference sequence). The CDR3 is 15 residues long. V shed 5 bases, J shed 0 bases, and the junction held 6 bases outside the gene matches.

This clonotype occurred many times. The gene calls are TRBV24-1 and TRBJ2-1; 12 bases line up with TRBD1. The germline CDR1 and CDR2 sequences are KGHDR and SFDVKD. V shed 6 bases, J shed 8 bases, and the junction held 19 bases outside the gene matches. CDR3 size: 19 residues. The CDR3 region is CATSPPGQGASGSIYEQFF. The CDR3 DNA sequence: TGTGCCACCAGTCCACCGGGACAGGGGGCGTCGGGAAGTATATATGAGCAGTTCTTC.

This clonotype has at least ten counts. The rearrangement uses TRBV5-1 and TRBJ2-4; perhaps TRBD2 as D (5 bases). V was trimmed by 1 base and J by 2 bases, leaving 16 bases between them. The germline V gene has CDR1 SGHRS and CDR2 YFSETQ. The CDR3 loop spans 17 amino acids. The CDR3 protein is CASSLWTGMGTKNIQYF. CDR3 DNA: TGCGCCAGCAGCTTGTGGACGGGGATGGGGACCAAAAACATTCAGTACTTC.

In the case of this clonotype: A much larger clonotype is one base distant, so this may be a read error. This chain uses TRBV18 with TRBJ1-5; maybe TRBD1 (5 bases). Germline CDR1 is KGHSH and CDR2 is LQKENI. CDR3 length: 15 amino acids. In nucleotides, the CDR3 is TGTGCCGGCTCACCTCTGGGGACCCAAAATCAGCCCCAGCATTTT. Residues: CAGSPLGTQNQPQHF. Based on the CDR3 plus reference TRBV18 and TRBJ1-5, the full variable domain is NAGVMQNPRHLVRRRGQEARLRCSPMKGHSHVYWYRQLPEEGLKFMVYLQKENIIDESGMPKERFSAEFPKEGPSILRIQQVVRGDSAAYFCAGSPLGTQNQPQHFGDGTRLSIL.

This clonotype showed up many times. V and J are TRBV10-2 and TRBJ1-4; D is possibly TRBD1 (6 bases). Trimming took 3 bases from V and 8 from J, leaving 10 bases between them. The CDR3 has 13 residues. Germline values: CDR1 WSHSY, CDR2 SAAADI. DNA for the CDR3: TGCGCCAGCAGTGACAGGGGAGGAGAAAAACTGTTTTTT. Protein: CASSDRGGEKLFF.

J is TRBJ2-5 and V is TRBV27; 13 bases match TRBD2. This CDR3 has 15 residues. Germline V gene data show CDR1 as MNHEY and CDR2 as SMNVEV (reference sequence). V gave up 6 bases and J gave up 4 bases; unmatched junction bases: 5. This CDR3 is CASRLAGGYRETQYF. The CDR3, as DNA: TGTGCCAGCAGACTAGCGGGAGGGTACCGAGAGACCCAGTACTTC.

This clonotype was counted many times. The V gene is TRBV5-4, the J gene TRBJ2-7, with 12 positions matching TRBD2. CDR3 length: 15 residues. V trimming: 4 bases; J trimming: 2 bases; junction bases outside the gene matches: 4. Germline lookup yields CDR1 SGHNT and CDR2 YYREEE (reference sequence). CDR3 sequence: CASSPLAGGTYEQYF. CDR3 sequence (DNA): TGTGCCAGCAGCCCCCTAGCGGGAGGGACCTACGAGCAGTACTTC.

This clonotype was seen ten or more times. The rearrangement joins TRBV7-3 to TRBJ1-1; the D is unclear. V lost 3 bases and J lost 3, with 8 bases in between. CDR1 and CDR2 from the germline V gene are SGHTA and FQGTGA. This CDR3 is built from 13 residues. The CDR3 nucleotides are TGTGCCAGCAGCTTTAGAATTGACACTGAAGCTTTCTTT. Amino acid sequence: CASSFRIDTEAFF. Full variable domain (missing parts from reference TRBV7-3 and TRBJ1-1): GAGVSQTPSNKVTEKGKYVELRCDPISGHTALYWYRQSLGQGPEFLIYFQGTGAADDSGLPNDRFFAVRPEGSVSTLKIQRTERGDSAVYLCASSFRIDTEAFFGQGTRLTVV.

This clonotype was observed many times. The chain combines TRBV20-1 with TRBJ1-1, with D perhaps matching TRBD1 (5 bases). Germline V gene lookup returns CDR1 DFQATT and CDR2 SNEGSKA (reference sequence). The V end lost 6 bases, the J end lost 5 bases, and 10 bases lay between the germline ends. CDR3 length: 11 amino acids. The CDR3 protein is CSARKGTEAFF. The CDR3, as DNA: TGCAGTGCACGTAAGGGGACTGAAGCTTTCTTT.

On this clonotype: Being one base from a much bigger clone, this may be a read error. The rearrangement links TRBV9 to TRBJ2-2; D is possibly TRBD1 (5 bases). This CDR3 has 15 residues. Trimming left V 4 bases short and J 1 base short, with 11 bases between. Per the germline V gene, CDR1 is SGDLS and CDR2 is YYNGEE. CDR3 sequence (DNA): TGTGCCAGCAGCCCCAGGCAGGGGAACACCGGGGAGCTGTTTTTT. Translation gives CASSPRQGNTGELFF.

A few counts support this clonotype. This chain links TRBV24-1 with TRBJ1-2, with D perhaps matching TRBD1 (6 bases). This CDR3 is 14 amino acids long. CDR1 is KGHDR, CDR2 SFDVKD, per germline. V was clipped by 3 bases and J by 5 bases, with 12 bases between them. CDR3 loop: CATSDRTALYGYTF. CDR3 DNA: TGTGCCACCAGTGATAGGACAGCTTTATATGGCTACACCTTC.

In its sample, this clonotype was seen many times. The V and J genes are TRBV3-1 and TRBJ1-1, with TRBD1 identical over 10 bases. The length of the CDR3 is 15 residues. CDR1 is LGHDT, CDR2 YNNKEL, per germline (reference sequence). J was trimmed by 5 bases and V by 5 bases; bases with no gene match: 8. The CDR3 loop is CASSTRQGAGTEAFF. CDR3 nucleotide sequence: TGTGCCAGCAGCACTAGACAGGGGGCGGGTACTGAAGCTTTCTTT.

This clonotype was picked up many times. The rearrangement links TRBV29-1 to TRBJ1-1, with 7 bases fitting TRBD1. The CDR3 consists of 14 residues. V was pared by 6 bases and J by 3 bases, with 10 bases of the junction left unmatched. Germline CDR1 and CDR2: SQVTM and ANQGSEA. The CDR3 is CSVDDRAEHTEAFF. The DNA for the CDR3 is TGCAGCGTGGATGACAGGGCGGAACACACTGAAGCTTTCTTT.

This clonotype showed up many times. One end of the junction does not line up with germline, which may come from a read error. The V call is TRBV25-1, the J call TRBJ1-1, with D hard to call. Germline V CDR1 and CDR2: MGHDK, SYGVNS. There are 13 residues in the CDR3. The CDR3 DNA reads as TGTGCCAGCAGTGAATCAGGACTTTCTCGGCTGGGCTTT. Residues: CASSESGLSRLGF.

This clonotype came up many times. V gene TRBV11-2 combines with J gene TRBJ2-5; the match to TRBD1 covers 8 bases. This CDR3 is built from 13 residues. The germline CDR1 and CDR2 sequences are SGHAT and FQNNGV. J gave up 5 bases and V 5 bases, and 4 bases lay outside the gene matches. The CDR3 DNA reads TGTGCCAGCAGCCCCAGGGGGCGTGAGACCCAGTACTTC. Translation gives CASSPRGRETQYF.

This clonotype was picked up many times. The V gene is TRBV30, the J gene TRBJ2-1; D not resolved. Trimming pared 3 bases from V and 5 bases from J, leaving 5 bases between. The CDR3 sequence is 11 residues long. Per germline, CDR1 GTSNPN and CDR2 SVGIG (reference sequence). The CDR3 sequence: CAWSDNNEQFF. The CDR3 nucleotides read TGTGCCTGGAGCGATAACAATGAGCAGTTCTTC.

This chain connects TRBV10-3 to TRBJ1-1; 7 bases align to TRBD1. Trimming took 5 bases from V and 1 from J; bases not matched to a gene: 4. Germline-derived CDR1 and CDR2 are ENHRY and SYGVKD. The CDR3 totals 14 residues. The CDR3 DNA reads TGTGCCATCAGTCGGGACAGAGCGAACACTGAAGCTTTCTTT. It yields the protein CAISRDRANTEAFF.

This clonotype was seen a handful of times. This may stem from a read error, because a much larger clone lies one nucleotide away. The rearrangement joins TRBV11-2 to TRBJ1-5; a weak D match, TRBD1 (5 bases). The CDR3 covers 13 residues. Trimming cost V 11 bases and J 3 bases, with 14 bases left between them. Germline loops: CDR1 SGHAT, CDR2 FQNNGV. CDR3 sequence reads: CASAGGNNQPQHF. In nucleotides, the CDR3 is TGTGCCTCCGCGGGGGGGAACAATCAGCCCCAGCATTTT.

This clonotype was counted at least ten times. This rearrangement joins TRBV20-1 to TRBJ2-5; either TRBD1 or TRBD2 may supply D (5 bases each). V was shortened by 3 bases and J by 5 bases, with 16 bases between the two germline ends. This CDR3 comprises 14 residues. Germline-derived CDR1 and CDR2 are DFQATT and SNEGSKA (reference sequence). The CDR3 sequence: CSARQGVPGETQYF. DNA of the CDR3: TGCAGTGCTAGGCAAGGGGTCCCGGGGGAGACCCAGTACTTC.

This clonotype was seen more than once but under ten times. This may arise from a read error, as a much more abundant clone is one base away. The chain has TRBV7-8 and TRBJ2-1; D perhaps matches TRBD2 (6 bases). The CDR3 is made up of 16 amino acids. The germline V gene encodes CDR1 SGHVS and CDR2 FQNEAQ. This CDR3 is CASSPQRVPSYNGQFF. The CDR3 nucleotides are TGTGCCAGCAGCCCCCAGCGGGTCCCCTCCTACAATGGGCAGTTCTTC.

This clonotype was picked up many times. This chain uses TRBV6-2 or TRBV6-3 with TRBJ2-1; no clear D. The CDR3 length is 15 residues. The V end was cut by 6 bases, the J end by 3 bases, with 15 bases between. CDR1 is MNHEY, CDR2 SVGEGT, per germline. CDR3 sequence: CASRDPVGNYNEQFF. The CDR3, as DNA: TGTGCCAGCAGAGACCCCGTGGGAAACTACAATGAGCAGTTCTTC.

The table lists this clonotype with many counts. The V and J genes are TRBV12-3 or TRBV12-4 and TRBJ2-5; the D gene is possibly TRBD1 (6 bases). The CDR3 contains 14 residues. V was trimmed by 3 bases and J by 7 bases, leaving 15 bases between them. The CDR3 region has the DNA TGTGCCAGCAGTTTTCGCGTTGGGGGCGGGACCCAGTACTTC. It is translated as CASSFRVGGGTQYF.

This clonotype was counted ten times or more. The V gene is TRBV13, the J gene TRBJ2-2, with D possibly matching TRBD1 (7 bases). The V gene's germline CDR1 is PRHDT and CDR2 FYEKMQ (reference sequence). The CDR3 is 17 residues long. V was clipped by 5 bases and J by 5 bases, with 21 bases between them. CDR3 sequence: CASSEQGRQVETGELFF. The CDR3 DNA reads TGTGCCAGCAGCGAACAGGGGAGGCAAGTCGAGACCGGGGAGCTGTTTTTT. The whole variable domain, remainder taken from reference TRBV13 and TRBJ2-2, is AAGVIQSPRHLIKEKRETATLKCYPIPRHDTVYWYQQGPGQDPQFLISFYEKMQSDKGSIPDRFSAQQFSDYHSELNMSSLELGDSALYFCASSEQGRQVETGELFFGEGSRLTVL.

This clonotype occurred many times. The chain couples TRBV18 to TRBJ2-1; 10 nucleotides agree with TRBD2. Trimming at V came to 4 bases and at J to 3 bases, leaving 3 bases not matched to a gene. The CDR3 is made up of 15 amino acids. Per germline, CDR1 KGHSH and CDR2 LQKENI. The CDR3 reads CASSRIAGGYNEQFF. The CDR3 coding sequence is TGTGCCAGCTCACGTATAGCGGGAGGCTACAATGAGCAGTTCTTC.

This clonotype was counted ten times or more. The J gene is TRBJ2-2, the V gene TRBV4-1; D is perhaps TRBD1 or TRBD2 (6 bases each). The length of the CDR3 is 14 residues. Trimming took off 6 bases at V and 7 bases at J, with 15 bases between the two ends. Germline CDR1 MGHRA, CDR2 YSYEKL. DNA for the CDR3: TGCGCCAGCAGACTGGGGGCGCGGGGCGGGGAGCTGTTTTTT. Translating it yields CASRLGARGGELFF.

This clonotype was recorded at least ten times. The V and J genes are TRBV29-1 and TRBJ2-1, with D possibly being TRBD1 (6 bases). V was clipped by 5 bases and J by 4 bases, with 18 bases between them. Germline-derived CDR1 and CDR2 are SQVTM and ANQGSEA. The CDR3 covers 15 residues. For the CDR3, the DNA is TGCAGCGTTAGCCGACAGGCGAGTTTTTACAATGAGCAGTTCTTC. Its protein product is CSVSRQASFYNEQFF.